These 17 T cell receptor beta chains originate from one sample sequenced in a study of CD8 T cells in ankylosing spondylitis. Via MiXCR, TCRdb re-called the 5' RACE reads, giving one row per CDR3 protein. The data show under 450,000 distinct CDR3 sequences, around 20% seen once. The sequenced material came from blood, either unsorted or a sorted T cell fraction (not recorded which). All receptors derive from a male donor with ankylosing spondylitis or in good health (not recorded which).

This clonotype showed up just a few times. V gene TRBV7-9 combines with J gene TRBJ2-1; D unclear. From germline, CDR1 is SEHNR and CDR2 FQNEAQ (reference sequence). V lost 1 base to trimming and J lost 6 bases, with 7 bases between them. This CDR3 is built from 13 residues. The CDR3 here is CASSLVASNEQFF. The CDR3 DNA follows: TGTGCCAGCAGCTTAGTCGCCTCCAATGAGCAGTTCTTC.

The chain uses TRBV2 and TRBJ1-6; D ambiguous. CDR1 is SNHLY, CDR2 FYNNEI, per germline. The CDR3 runs to 14 residues. Trimming shortened V by 4 bases and J by 10 bases, and 14 bases separated the two germline ends. CDR3 sequence (DNA): TGTGCCAGCAGTGTGGTGAAGGGTGAATCACCCCTCCACTTT. Protein sequence: CASSVVKGESPLHF. Supplemented by reference TRBV2 and TRBJ1-6, the full variable domain reads EPEVTQTPSHQVTQMGQEVILRCVPISNHLYFYWYRQILGQKVEFLVSFYNNEISEKSEIFDDQFSVERPDGSNFTLKIRSTKLEDSAMYFCASSVVKGESPLHFGNGTRLTVT.

The chain uses TRBV27 and TRBJ2-7, with TRBD1 matching 7 bases. CDR3 length: 15 residues. Germline-derived CDR1 and CDR2 are MNHEY and SMNVEV (reference sequence). Trimming cost V 4 bases and J 0 bases; bases outside gene matches: 6. As DNA, the CDR3 is TGTGCCAGCAGTTACGAGGCAGGGGGCTCCTACGAGCAGTACTTC. This sequence encodes CASSYEAGGSYEQYF.

This clonotype was observed a handful of times. This chain links TRBV9 with TRBJ2-7; the match to TRBD2 covers 8 bases. The V and J ends lost 3 bases and 0 bases, in that order; junction bases with no gene match: 5. CDR3 length: 15 residues. Germline V lookup: CDR1 SGDLS, CDR2 YYNGEE. CDR3 amino acids: CASSAGSGSSYEQYF. The CDR3 coding sequence is TGTGCCAGCAGCGCAGGAAGCGGGAGCTCCTACGAGCAGTACTTC.

This clonotype was detected only a few times. The chain carries TRBV12-3 or TRBV12-4 and TRBJ2-7; the D call may be TRBD1 or TRBD2 (5 bases each). Trimming removed 9 bases from V and 4 bases from J, with 16 bases in between. This CDR3 region has 13 residues. This CDR3 is CASGAGLAYEQYF. The DNA of the CDR3 is TGTGCCAGTGGGGCAGGACTCGCTTACGAGCAGTACTTC.

The chain couples TRBV5-1 to TRBJ2-3, with 12 bases fitting TRBD1. The germline V gene has CDR1 SGHRS and CDR2 YFSETQ. J gave up 2 bases and V 5 bases, and 6 bases lay outside the gene matches. The CDR3 runs 16 residues. The DNA for the CDR3 is TGCGCCAGCAGAACGGGGACAGGGGGCTCCACAGATACGCAGTATTTT. It codes for CASRTGTGGSTDTQYF.

Concerning this clonotype itself: A read error may explain this, as a much larger clone is one base away. The genes are TRBV2 and TRBJ1-2; D not certain. The length of the CDR3 is 11 residues. Trimming took off 6 bases at V and 4 bases at J, with 6 bases between the two ends. From germline, CDR1 is SNHLY and CDR2 FYNNEI. DNA for the CDR3: TGTGCCAGCAGCCCCGGCTATGGCTACACCTTC. It translates to CASSPGYGYTF. Together with reference TRBV2 and TRBJ1-2, the CDR3 gives the full variable domain: EPEVTQTPSHQVTQMGQEVILRCVPISNHLYFYWYRQILGQKVEFLVSFYNNEISEKSEIFDDQFSVERPDGSNFTLKIRSTKLEDSAMYFCASSPGYGYTFGSGTRLTVV.

This clonotype showed up just a few times. V gene TRBV12-3 or TRBV12-4 combines with J gene TRBJ1-1, with D unclear. This CDR3 is built from 14 residues. V was cut by 5 bases and J by 6 bases, with 16 bases left in between. The CDR3 DNA is TGTGCCAGCAGTATACTTAGGTCGCCCCCTGAAGCTTTCTTT. Translating it yields CASSILRSPPEAFF.

This clonotype was recorded a few times. V is TRBV7-7 and J is TRBJ2-5, with TRBD2 identical over 7 bases. V shed 5 bases, J shed 4 bases, and the junction held 10 bases outside the gene matches. The length of the CDR3 is 15 residues. Germline CDR1 reads SSHAT; CDR2 reads FNYEAQ (reference sequence). The CDR3 region has the DNA TGTGCCAGCAGCCCCGGGGGGACCTCGGGAGAGACCCAGTACTTC. Its protein product is CASSPGGTSGETQYF.

This clonotype occurred a few times. The J gene is TRBJ2-7, the V gene TRBV10-3, with D maybe TRBD2 (6 bases). The V end was cut by 0 bases, the J end by 7 bases, with 19 bases between. This CDR3 has 16 amino acids. Germline CDR1 is ENHRY and CDR2 is SYGVKD. In DNA, the CDR3 is TGTGCCATCAGTGAGTCGATGGCCGGCCTCGCGGGGGAGCAGTACTTC. This translates into CAISESMAGLAGEQYF.

The V call is TRBV20-1, the J call TRBJ2-1; TRBD2 is a possible D gene (6 bases). The CDR3 totals 15 residues. Per the germline V gene, CDR1 is DFQATT and CDR2 is SNEGSKA (reference sequence). The V and J ends lost 0 bases and 2 bases respectively, with 11 bases between them. CDR3 residues: CSARDPGTPYNEQFF. DNA for the CDR3: TGCAGTGCTAGAGATCCCGGGACTCCCTACAATGAGCAGTTCTTC.

This clonotype was detected a few times. The rearrangement uses TRBV4-1 and TRBJ2-3; 8 positions match TRBD1. There are 17 residues in the CDR3. Germline CDR1 reads MGHRA; CDR2 reads YSYEKL. V shed 1 base, J shed 4 bases, and the junction held 10 bases outside the gene matches. The CDR3 region has the DNA TGCGCCAGCAGCCAAGTGAGGGCAGGGGGCATATCAGATACGCAGTATTTT. Translated: CASSQVRAGGISDTQYF.

This rearrangement joins TRBV20-1 to TRBJ2-7; the match to TRBD1 covers 9 bases. Germline trimming cut 5 bases from V and 1 base from J; bases unmatched to any gene: 6. This CDR3 has 14 amino acids. Germline CDR1 DFQATT, CDR2 SNEGSKA (reference sequence). The CDR3 is CSALRDRVSYEQYF. The CDR3 bases are TGCAGTGCTCTCCGGGACAGGGTTTCCTACGAGCAGTACTTC.

This clonotype has more than one count but fewer than ten. The chain carries TRBV12-3 or TRBV12-4 and TRBJ1-5, with D unclear. V was clipped by 3 bases and J by 6 bases, with 6 bases between them. The CDR3 totals 12 residues. The CDR3 sequence is CASSLVVQPQHF. CDR3 nucleotide sequence: TGTGCCAGCAGTTTGGTGGTTCAGCCCCAGCATTTT.

A few counts support this clonotype. This rearrangement joins TRBV29-1 to TRBJ2-1; 9 bases match TRBD1. Germline trimming cut 5 bases from V and 2 bases from J; bases unmatched to any gene: 4. Germline-derived CDR1 and CDR2 are SQVTM and ANQGSEA. CDR3 length: 14 residues. The CDR3 nucleotides read TGCAGCGTTCCGGGACAGGGCCCCTACAATGAGCAGTTCTTC. This sequence encodes CSVPGQGPYNEQFF.

This sequence joins TRBV7-8 and TRBJ2-3, with D uncertain. The CDR3 runs 16 residues. The germline CDR1 and CDR2 sequences are SGHVS and FQNEAQ. Trimming removed 5 bases from V and 2 bases from J, with 17 bases in between. CDR3: CASSRKTGLFTDTQYF. The CDR3 DNA reads as TGTGCCAGCAGCCGAAAAACGGGCCTATTCACAGATACGCAGTATTTT.

V usage is TRBV12-3 or TRBV12-4 and J usage is TRBJ2-3; 7 bases map to TRBD1. There are 17 residues in the CDR3. The J segment lost 2 bases and the V segment lost 6 bases, leaving 14 bases of the junction unmatched. The CDR3 is CASSLFQTGTDTDTQYF. CDR3 DNA: TGTGCCAGCAGCCTGTTTCAAACCGGGACAGACACAGATACGCAGTATTTT.